A selection of T cell receptor beta chains follows, all from one sample in a study of shared clonotypes between healthy human individuals. The protocol was immunoSEQ multiplex PCR, while the TCRdb copy is restricted to in-frame clones and leaves out a portion. The top ten hold more than 0.95% of the sample, which has more than 2 million clones, about 95% seen once. Sequences were obtained from naive CD8+ T cells sorted from blood. All receptors derive from a man younger than 30 in good health. The CDR3 runs from the conserved cysteine through the conserved F or W. Each record gives: clone size, D gene, J gene, V gene, CDR3 protein, CDR3 DNA. The D gene is left open where the match is weak. Size is stated for part of the rows, as once, few or many counts, or as a class when the clone is expanded.

clone size: .; D gene: .; J gene: TRBJ1-5; V gene: TRBV4-3; CDR3 protein: CASSQDMGSGQPQHF; CDR3 DNA: TGCGCCAGCAGCCAAGATATGGGTTCCGGTCAGCCCCAGCATTTT
clone size: .; D gene: TRBD1; J gene: TRBJ2-7; V gene: TRBV4-2; CDR3 protein: CASNTPGTGVYEQYF; CDR3 DNA: TGTGCCAGCAACACACCCGGGACAGGGGTTTACGAGCAGTACTTC
clone size: .; D gene: .; J gene: TRBJ2-7; V gene: TRBV27; CDR3 protein: CASSLWGGEQYF; CDR3 DNA: TGTGCCAGCAGTTTATGGGGCGGGGAGCAGTACTTC
clone size: .; D gene: .; J gene: TRBJ2-7; V gene: TRBV6-1; CDR3 protein: CASSEGYEQYF; CDR3 DNA: TGTGCCAGCAGTGAGGGATACGAGCAGTACTTC
clone size: .; D gene: TRBD2; J gene: TRBJ2-4; V gene: TRBV9; CDR3 protein: CASSSGLAGDIQYF; CDR3 DNA: TGTGCCAGCAGCTCAGGACTAGCGGGAGACATTCAGTACTTC
clone size: .; D gene: .; J gene: TRBJ2-2; V gene: TRBV4-1; CDR3 protein: CASSQVSGGGELFF; CDR3 DNA: TGCGCCAGCAGCCAAGTATCCGGGGGCGGGGAGCTGTTTTTT
clone size: .; D gene: TRBD2; J gene: TRBJ2-7; V gene: TRBV28; CDR3 protein: CASSPPGLAHEQYF; CDR3 DNA: TGTGCCAGCAGTCCCCCGGGACTAGCACACGAGCAGTACTTC
clone size: .; D gene: TRBD1; J gene: TRBJ2-7; V gene: TRBV4-1; CDR3 protein: CASSQIWDRAYEQYF; CDR3 DNA: TGCGCCAGCAGCCAAATCTGGGACAGGGCTTACGAGCAGTACTTC
clone size: .; D gene: TRBD2; J gene: TRBJ2-7; V gene: TRBV5-1; CDR3 protein: CASSAGLAGGEQYF; CDR3 DNA: TGCGCCAGCAGCGCGGGGCTAGCGGGAGGTGAGCAGTACTTC
clone size: .; D gene: .; J gene: TRBJ2-5; V gene: TRBV4-3; CDR3 protein: CASSQDPGGTQYF; CDR3 DNA: TGCGCCAGCAGCCAAGATCCAGGAGGGACCCAGTACTTC
clone size: .; D gene: .; J gene: TRBJ1-1; V gene: TRBV10-3; CDR3 protein: CAISEGLWVTEAFF; CDR3 DNA: TGTGCCATCAGCGAGGGTCTTTGGGTCACTGAAGCTTTCTTT
clone size: few; D gene: TRBD1; J gene: TRBJ1-1; V gene: TRBV18; CDR3 protein: CASSPGQGNTEAFF; CDR3 DNA: TGTGCCAGCTCACCGGGACAGGGGAACACTGAAGCTTTCTTT
clone size: .; D gene: TRBD1; J gene: TRBJ2-7; V gene: TRBV7-9; CDR3 protein: CASSPPIGTGMAYEQYF; CDR3 DNA: TGTGCCAGCAGCCCGCCAATAGGGACAGGAATGGCCTACGAGCAGTACTTC
clone size: .; D gene: .; J gene: TRBJ2-1; V gene: TRBV4-1; CDR3 protein: CASSQRQPNEQFF; CDR3 DNA: TGCGCCAGCAGCCAACGACAGCCCAATGAGCAGTTCTTC
clone size: .; D gene: TRBD1; J gene: TRBJ2-1; V gene: TRBV9; CDR3 protein: CASSVVGGGQDNEQFF; CDR3 DNA: TGTGCCAGCAGCGTAGTAGGGGGCGGGCAGGACAATGAGCAGTTCTTC
clone size: .; D gene: .; J gene: TRBJ2-7; V gene: TRBV27; CDR3 protein: CASSLSPGTLQAEQYF; CDR3 DNA: TGTGCCAGCAGTTTATCCCCAGGGACCCTCCAGGCGGAGCAGTACTTC
clone size: .; D gene: TRBD2; J gene: TRBJ2-4; V gene: TRBV7-9; CDR3 protein: CASSLTGGLVENIQYF; CDR3 DNA: TGTGCCAGCAGCTTAACGGGAGGGCTTGTTGAAAACATTCAGTACTTC
clone size: .; D gene: TRBD2; J gene: TRBJ2-5; V gene: TRBV10-3; CDR3 protein: CAISEASGSEETQYF; CDR3 DNA: TGTGCCATCAGTGAGGCTAGCGGGAGTGAAGAGACCCAGTACTTC
clone size: .; D gene: TRBD1; J gene: TRBJ1-6; V gene: TRBV6-6; CDR3 protein: CASSHTGGGSPLHF; CDR3 DNA: TGTGCCAGCAGCCACACAGGGGGCGGTTCACCCCTCCACTTT
clone size: .; D gene: TRBD1; J gene: TRBJ1-4; V gene: TRBV4-1; CDR3 protein: CASSQAATGARNEKLFF; CDR3 DNA: TGCGCCAGCAGCCAAGCGGCGACAGGGGCCCGTAATGAAAAACTGTTTTTT
clone size: .; D gene: .; J gene: TRBJ2-5; V gene: TRBV2; CDR3 protein: CASSGTEGAGETQYF; CDR3 DNA: TGTGCCAGCAGTGGGACGGAGGGGGCGGGGGAGACCCAGTACTTC
clone size: .; D gene: TRBD1; J gene: TRBJ2-3; V gene: TRBV25-1; CDR3 protein: CASSGDRDSTDTQYF; CDR3 DNA: TGTGCCAGCAGTGGGGACAGAGACAGCACAGATACGCAGTATTTT
clone size: .; D gene: .; J gene: TRBJ1-4; V gene: TRBV5-1; CDR3 protein: CASSLGAYDEKLFF; CDR3 DNA: TGCGCCAGCAGCTTGGGGGCCTATGATGAAAAACTGTTTTTT
clone size: .; D gene: TRBD1; J gene: TRBJ1-1; V gene: TRBV11-1; CDR3 protein: CASSPFTGEGYTEAFF; CDR3 DNA: TGTGCCAGCAGCCCCTTTACAGGGGAGGGGTACACTGAAGCTTTCTTT
clone size: .; D gene: TRBD2; J gene: TRBJ2-1; V gene: TRBV4-3; CDR3 protein: CASSQDPSGAYNEQFF; CDR3 DNA: TGCGCCAGCAGCCAAGATCCTAGCGGGGCGTACAATGAGCAGTTCTTC
clone size: .; D gene: .; J gene: TRBJ1-2; V gene: TRBV13; CDR3 protein: CASSLGPREPDGYTF; CDR3 DNA: TGTGCCAGCAGCTTAGGCCCTCGGGAGCCAGATGGCTACACCTTC
clone size: .; D gene: .; J gene: TRBJ1-1; V gene: TRBV6-5; CDR3 protein: CASSFREGDTEAFF; CDR3 DNA: TGTGCCAGCAGTTTCAGGGAAGGAGACACTGAAGCTTTCTTT
clone size: .; D gene: .; J gene: TRBJ1-1; V gene: TRBV28; CDR3 protein: CASSLSRNMNTEAFF; CDR3 DNA: TGTGCCAGCAGTTTATCGCGGAACATGAACACTGAAGCTTTCTTT
clone size: .; D gene: .; J gene: TRBJ2-2; V gene: TRBV5-1; CDR3 protein: CASRREQTTNTGELFF; CDR3 DNA: TGCGCCAGCCGAAGGGAACAGACCACGAACACCGGGGAGCTGTTTTTT
clone size: .; D gene: TRBD1; J gene: TRBJ1-6; V gene: TRBV5-1; CDR3 protein: CASLRQGRFYSPLHF; CDR3 DNA: TGCGCCAGCTTAAGACAGGGCCGTTTCTATTCACCCCTCCACTTT
clone size: .; D gene: TRBD1; J gene: TRBJ1-6; V gene: TRBV18; CDR3 protein: CASSPPGQGVSPLHF; CDR3 DNA: TGTGCCAGCTCACCACCGGGACAGGGGGTTTCACCCCTCCACTTT
clone size: once; D gene: TRBD1; J gene: TRBJ2-3; V gene: TRBV7-8; CDR3 protein: CASSFTSGTGSTDTQYF; CDR3 DNA: TGTGCCAGCAGCTTTACGAGCGGGACAGGGAGCACAGATACGCAGTATTTT
clone size: .; D gene: .; J gene: TRBJ2-7; V gene: TRBV7-6; CDR3 protein: CASSLAVGSYEQYF; CDR3 DNA: TGTGCCAGCAGCTTAGCGGTGGGGTCCTACGAGCAGTACTTC
clone size: .; D gene: .; J gene: TRBJ2-7; V gene: TRBV7-6; CDR3 protein: CASSLGSSSYEQYF; CDR3 DNA: TGTGCCAGCAGCTTAGGGTCTAGCTCCTACGAGCAGTACTTC
clone size: .; D gene: TRBD2; J gene: TRBJ2-1; V gene: TRBV5-1; CDR3 protein: CASSLVEAGEGIQNEQFF; CDR3 DNA: TGCGCCAGCAGCTTGGTGGAAGCGGGGGAGGGGATACAGAATGAGCAGTTCTTC
clone size: .; D gene: .; J gene: TRBJ1-2; V gene: TRBV2; CDR3 protein: CASSEATGANYGYTF; CDR3 DNA: TGTGCCAGCAGTGAAGCCACGGGCGCTAACTATGGCTACACCTTC
clone size: once; D gene: .; J gene: TRBJ1-6; V gene: TRBV7-6; CDR3 protein: CASSLGGQGGSPLHF; CDR3 DNA: TGTGCCAGCAGCTTAGGAGGGCAGGGAGGGTCACCCCTCCACTTT
clone size: .; D gene: .; J gene: TRBJ2-3; V gene: TRBV6-5; CDR3 protein: CASSYGAGTDTQYF; CDR3 DNA: TGTGCCAGCAGTTACGGGGCGGGCACAGATACGCAGTATTTT
clone size: .; D gene: .; J gene: TRBJ2-3; V gene: TRBV28; CDR3 protein: CASSGSQGGADTQYF; CDR3 DNA: TGTGCCAGCAGTGGGTCTCAGGGGGGCGCAGATACGCAGTATTTT
clone size: once; D gene: .; J gene: TRBJ2-5; V gene: TRBV11-2; CDR3 protein: CASSLPSRQETQYF; CDR3 DNA: TGTGCCAGCAGCTTACCTTCACGGCAAGAGACCCAGTACTTC
clone size: .; D gene: .; J gene: TRBJ1-4; V gene: TRBV6-5; CDR3 protein: CASSSTGTSNEKLFF; CDR3 DNA: TGTGCCAGCAGTTCCACCGGGACATCGAATGAAAAACTGTTTTTT
clone size: .; D gene: TRBD2; J gene: TRBJ2-7; V gene: TRBV9; CDR3 protein: CASSSPGTNDEQYF; CDR3 DNA: TGTGCCAGCAGCTCTCCCGGGACTAACGACGAGCAGTACTTC
clone size: .; D gene: TRBD2; J gene: TRBJ2-7; V gene: TRBV6-5; CDR3 protein: CASSYEAGASYEQYF; CDR3 DNA: TGTGCCAGCAGTTACGAAGCGGGAGCCTCCTACGAGCAGTACTTC
clone size: once; D gene: TRBD2; J gene: TRBJ2-3; V gene: TRBV4-1; CDR3 protein: CASSPVAGAGDTQYF; CDR3 DNA: TGCGCCAGCAGCCCGGTAGCGGGGGCGGGAGATACGCAGTATTTT
clone size: .; D gene: TRBD2; J gene: TRBJ2-5; V gene: TRBV15; CDR3 protein: CATSFRTSGMETQYF; CDR3 DNA: TGTGCCACCAGCTTCCGGACTAGCGGGATGGAGACCCAGTACTTC
clone size: .; D gene: TRBD2; J gene: TRBJ2-1; V gene: TRBV30; CDR3 protein: CAWTGGADEQFF; CDR3 DNA: TGTGCCTGGACCGGGGGGGCCGATGAGCAGTTCTTC
clone size: .; D gene: .; J gene: TRBJ1-2; V gene: TRBV30; CDR3 protein: CAWSVGGDDGYTF; CDR3 DNA: TGTGCCTGGAGTGTAGGGGGGGACGATGGCTACACCTTC
clone size: .; D gene: .; J gene: TRBJ2-5; V gene: TRBV4-3; CDR3 protein: CASSQGHLETQYF; CDR3 DNA: TGCGCCAGCAGCCAAGGACATCTGGAGACCCAGTACTTC
clone size: .; D gene: TRBD2; J gene: TRBJ2-3; V gene: TRBV9; CDR3 protein: CASSLAGVTDTQYF; CDR3 DNA: TGTGCCAGTTCATTAGCGGGAGTGACAGATACGCAGTATTTT
clone size: .; D gene: .; J gene: TRBJ2-7; V gene: TRBV15; CDR3 protein: CATSETENSYEQYF; CDR3 DNA: TGTGCCACCAGCGAGACGGAAAACTCCTACGAGCAGTACTTC
clone size: .; D gene: .; J gene: TRBJ2-6; V gene: TRBV28; CDR3 protein: CASSSSSGAGANVLTF; CDR3 DNA: TGTGCCAGCAGTTCCTCCTCGGGAGCTGGGGCCAACGTCCTGACTTTC
clone size: .; D gene: TRBD1; J gene: TRBJ1-5; V gene: TRBV4-3; CDR3 protein: CASSAGTGAGGQPQHF; CDR3 DNA: TGCGCCAGCAGCGCCGGGACAGGGGCCGGGGGTCAGCCCCAGCATTTT
clone size: .; D gene: .; J gene: TRBJ2-3; V gene: TRBV28; CDR3 protein: CASSDRDYTDTQYF; CDR3 DNA: TGTGCCAGCAGTGACAGGGACTACACAGATACGCAGTATTTT
clone size: .; D gene: .; J gene: TRBJ1-1; V gene: TRBV5-6; CDR3 protein: CASSLKQQATPEAFF; CDR3 DNA: TGTGCCAGCAGCTTGAAGCAACAGGCCACTCCCGAAGCTTTCTTT
clone size: .; D gene: .; J gene: TRBJ2-5; V gene: TRBV27; CDR3 protein: CASSYPDREGETQYF; CDR3 DNA: TGTGCCAGCAGTTACCCGGACAGGGAGGGGGAGACCCAGTACTTC
clone size: few; D gene: TRBD1; J gene: TRBJ2-7; V gene: TRBV5-6; CDR3 protein: CASSLGGQVYEQYF; CDR3 DNA: TGTGCCAGCAGCTTGGGGGGACAGGTGTACGAGCAGTACTTC
clone size: .; D gene: .; J gene: TRBJ1-2; V gene: TRBV9; CDR3 protein: CASSVAASSGYTF; CDR3 DNA: TGTGCCAGCAGCGTAGCGGCATCGTCTGGCTACACCTTC
clone size: .; D gene: .; J gene: TRBJ1-2; V gene: TRBV9; CDR3 protein: CASSVGWGSGYTF; CDR3 DNA: TGTGCCAGCAGCGTAGGTTGGGGATCGGGCTACACCTTC